This TCR beta chain appears in the sequencing data of a study of T cell repertoires in cytomegalovirus infection (dated by TCRdb to between 2017 and 2020). The study in broad terms: Peptide stimulations targeted recently identified HLA-C-restricted CMV epitopes, whose presentation resists viral immunomodulation, together with well-studied HLA-B-restricted epitopes. The HLA type of each donor mattered for the analysis, because public TCR beta signatures pointed to carriage of CMV infection along with the matching HLA type.

The treatment or condition label of this sample denotes: in vitro stimulation with specific CMV peptide epitopes to enrich CMV-specific T cells. The instrument given in TCRdb is Illumina HiSeq 1500. The raw public reads went through TCRdb reprocessing: fastp at Q25, MiXCR clone calling, in-frame beta chains kept. Rows are combined by CDR3 protein, so each entry shows the most common genes and DNA. The sample includes some 800,000 distinct CDR3 sequences, with over 25% observed a single time. The ten largest clones capture approximately 13% of the sample. Reading from cysteine to phenylalanine, the CDR3 counts 14 amino acids. The entry retains the CDR3 DNA only, 42 bases that are in frame from base 1. V was cut back by 5 bases and J by 2 bases, leaving a gap of 10 bases between them. Taken from the germline V gene (reference sequence), the CDR1 and CDR2 loops are SEHNR and FQNEAQ. This clonotype was observed a handful of times. What antigen it recognizes has not been identified. No per-base quality is available; no much larger clone lies one base away.

General findings and caveats noted by the study authors: In both this cohort and an independent cohort of 350 to 400 donors, the cumulative frequency of public TCR beta family members distinguished carriers of CMV infection plus the relevant HLA type. The ex vivo response was dominated by HLA-C-restricted CMV-specific TCR beta clonotypes, and the single most frequent clonotype in two of eight donors was supplied by these HLA-C-restricted clonotypes.

The clonotype originates from a human donor in good health (CMV status not recorded). Some clones in this sample may be carry-over from other donors' samples. Sequenced here: cultured CD8+ T cells from PBMCs, sampled from culture after CMV antigen stimulation. The chain is encoded by TRBV7-9 joined to TRBJ1-3; TRBD1 might be the D gene, on 6 matching bases. This receptor carries the CDR3 CASSPEGAGNTIYF. Read as DNA, the sequence is TGTGCCAGCAGCCCAGAGGGGGCTGGAAACACCATATATTTT.